This T cell receptor beta chain was sequenced during a study of immune evolution from preneoplasia to lung adenocarcinoma. Germline assignment: CDR1 MDHEN and CDR2 SYDVKM. V was shortened by 4 bases and J by 1 base, with 13 bases between the two germline ends. There are 15 residues in the CDR3. This table comes from immunoSEQ multiplex PCR, and its TCRdb copy is limited to in-frame clones, with some not included. The repertoire holds about 5,400 clones, with roughly four fifths as singletons. This clonotype was sampled from a person aged 70 to 85 with lung adenocarcinoma. The specimen was FFPE adjacent normal lung tissue. The chain employs TRBV28 and TRBJ1-1; possibly TRBD1 for D (6 bases). CDR3 amino acids: CASSSNREGNTEAFF. DNA for the CDR3: TGTGCCAGCAGTTCAAACAGGGAGGGGAACACTGAAGCTTTCTTT.